These T cell receptor beta chains were read from a single sample in a study of blood T cell repertoires in COVID-19. The table came from immunoSEQ multiplex PCR; TCRdb's copy has only in-frame clones and leaves some out. The sample lists around 200,000 clones; approximately 83% were seen once. The sequencing sample was made of peripheral blood. The receptors were gathered from a man aged 50 to 59 with active or convalescent COVID-19. CDR3s leave out the opening cysteine and the closing phenylalanine or tryptophan. The order of the fields is CDR3 length, V gene, J gene, clone size, CDR3 protein. Rows give clone size only sometimes, using once, few, many, or a class for an expanded clone.

CDR3 length: 12; V gene: TRBV30; J gene: TRBJ2-2; clone size: -; CDR3 protein: AWSVLAGGGELF
CDR3 length: 15; V gene: TRBV3-1/TRBV3-2; J gene: TRBJ2-3; clone size: -; CDR3 protein: ASSQDWGQSSTDTQY
CDR3 length: 12; V gene: TRBV30; J gene: TRBJ1-2; clone size: -; CDR3 protein: AWKGTPSNYGYT
CDR3 length: 14; V gene: TRBV5-1; J gene: TRBJ2-1; clone size: -; CDR3 protein: ASSYIALSSYNEQF
CDR3 length: 10; V gene: TRBV5-1; J gene: TRBJ2-3; clone size: few; CDR3 protein: ASSTRADTQY
CDR3 length: 11; V gene: TRBV5-4; J gene: TRBJ1-5; clone size: -; CDR3 protein: ASSTGGDQPQH
CDR3 length: 11; V gene: TRBV30; J gene: TRBJ1-2; clone size: -; CDR3 protein: AWSVAGTYGYT
CDR3 length: 18; V gene: TRBV4-1; J gene: TRBJ2-5; clone size: -; CDR3 protein: ASSHAPGLAGGRYQETQY
CDR3 length: 14; V gene: TRBV5-5; J gene: TRBJ1-1; clone size: -; CDR3 protein: ASSILHRVMNTEAF
CDR3 length: 11; V gene: TRBV12-3/TRBV12-4; J gene: TRBJ2-7; clone size: -; CDR3 protein: ASRTGTAYEQY
CDR3 length: 13; V gene: TRBV30; J gene: TRBJ1-5; clone size: once; CDR3 protein: AWSATVYSNQPQH
CDR3 length: 13; V gene: TRBV7-2; J gene: TRBJ1-1; clone size: -; CDR3 protein: ASSNDPQGGTEAF
CDR3 length: 15; V gene: TRBV4-3; J gene: TRBJ1-1; clone size: -; CDR3 protein: ASSQDLGARSNTEAF
CDR3 length: 16; V gene: TRBV18; J gene: TRBJ2-2; clone size: -; CDR3 protein: ASSPAGTGGFNTGELF
CDR3 length: 14; V gene: TRBV7-6; J gene: TRBJ2-5; clone size: few; CDR3 protein: ASSLNTGVGQETQY
CDR3 length: 13; V gene: TRBV7-2; J gene: TRBJ2-1; clone size: -; CDR3 protein: ASSFGGARYNEQF
CDR3 length: 10; V gene: TRBV29-1; J gene: TRBJ1-1; clone size: few; CDR3 protein: SATPGGTEAF
CDR3 length: 15; V gene: TRBV19; J gene: TRBJ1-4; clone size: -; CDR3 protein: ASISGFSGTGFWELF
CDR3 length: 12; V gene: TRBV7-6; J gene: TRBJ1-1; clone size: -; CDR3 protein: ASSLVGRDTEAF
CDR3 length: 11; V gene: TRBV19; J gene: TRBJ2-7; clone size: -; CDR3 protein: ASSSQDSYEQY
CDR3 length: 13; V gene: TRBV6-5; J gene: TRBJ2-5; clone size: once; CDR3 protein: ASSYLVGGKETQY
CDR3 length: 11; V gene: TRBV5-1; J gene: TRBJ2-1; clone size: -; CDR3 protein: ASSAGTANEQF
CDR3 length: 12; V gene: TRBV10-2; J gene: TRBJ1-1; clone size: few; CDR3 protein: ASRGQGARTEAF
CDR3 length: 12; V gene: TRBV6-1; J gene: TRBJ1-5; clone size: -; CDR3 protein: ASSELGGRQPQH
CDR3 length: 13; V gene: TRBV18; J gene: TRBJ2-2; clone size: -; CDR3 protein: ASSPEGQNTGELF
CDR3 length: 14; V gene: TRBV30; J gene: TRBJ2-3; clone size: -; CDR3 protein: AWSLLAQPSTDTQY
CDR3 length: 17; V gene: TRBV6-1; J gene: TRBJ1-6; clone size: -; CDR3 protein: ASSVGLGAKSSYNSPLH
CDR3 length: 12; V gene: TRBV9; J gene: TRBJ1-5; clone size: -; CDR3 protein: ASSVGGEVQPQH
CDR3 length: 12; V gene: TRBV6-1; J gene: TRBJ1-2; clone size: few; CDR3 protein: ASSEGDSSGGYT
CDR3 length: 13; V gene: TRBV5-1; J gene: TRBJ1-4; clone size: few; CDR3 protein: ASSSPGQGNEKLF
CDR3 length: 11; V gene: TRBV9; J gene: TRBJ1-1; clone size: -; CDR3 protein: ASSVGRNTEAF
CDR3 length: 13; V gene: TRBV7-2; J gene: TRBJ2-7; clone size: -; CDR3 protein: ASSTHTGSYEEQY
CDR3 length: 14; V gene: TRBV29-1; J gene: TRBJ1-1; clone size: once; CDR3 protein: SVESPKREWYTEAF
CDR3 length: 12; V gene: TRBV5-1; J gene: TRBJ2-7; clone size: -; CDR3 protein: ASSLAGGVDEQY
CDR3 length: 15; V gene: TRBV5-8; J gene: TRBJ2-7; clone size: -; CDR3 protein: ASSLVPWGGQVYEQY
CDR3 length: 15; V gene: TRBV18; J gene: TRBJ1-2; clone size: -; CDR3 protein: ASSPRETGGRGLGYT
CDR3 length: 13; V gene: TRBV7-2; J gene: TRBJ1-2; clone size: -; CDR3 protein: ASSLNPSGDYGYT
CDR3 length: 13; V gene: TRBV2; J gene: TRBJ1-1; clone size: once; CDR3 protein: ASRPRTEKNTEAF
CDR3 length: 14; V gene: TRBV7-9; J gene: TRBJ2-3; clone size: once; CDR3 protein: ASSLRQGIGSDTQY
CDR3 length: 12; V gene: TRBV29-1; J gene: TRBJ2-7; clone size: many; CDR3 protein: SVEHRTPAGEQY
CDR3 length: 12; V gene: TRBV3-1/TRBV3-2; J gene: TRBJ1-2; clone size: -; CDR3 protein: ASSRQGNSYGYT
CDR3 length: 13; V gene: TRBV9; J gene: TRBJ2-3; clone size: -; CDR3 protein: ASSVLAGGTDTQY
CDR3 length: 10; V gene: TRBV28; J gene: TRBJ1-2; clone size: -; CDR3 protein: ASKQGAEGYT
CDR3 length: 13; V gene: TRBV11-3; J gene: TRBJ2-3; clone size: -; CDR3 protein: ASSLGGQGTDTQY